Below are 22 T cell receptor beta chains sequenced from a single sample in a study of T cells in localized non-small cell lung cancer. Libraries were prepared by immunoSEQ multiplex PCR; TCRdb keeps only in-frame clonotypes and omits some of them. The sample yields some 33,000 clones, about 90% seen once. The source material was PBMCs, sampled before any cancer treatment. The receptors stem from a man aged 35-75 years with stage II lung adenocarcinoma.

CDR3 residues: CASSMVAGVGANVLTF. The DNA of the CDR3 is TGTGCCAGTAGTATGGTGGCAGGGGTTGGGGCCAACGTCCTGACTTTC. The chain is built from TRBV19 and TRBJ2-6, with a tentative D call TRBD1 (6 bases). CDR3 size: 16 residues. Trimming cost V 3 bases and J 3 bases, with 12 bases left between them. Germline V gene data show CDR1 as LNHDA and CDR2 as SQIVND (reference sequence).

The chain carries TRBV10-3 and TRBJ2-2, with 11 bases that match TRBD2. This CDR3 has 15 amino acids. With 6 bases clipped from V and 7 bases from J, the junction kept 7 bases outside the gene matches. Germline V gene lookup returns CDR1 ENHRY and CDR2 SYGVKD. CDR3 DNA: TGTGCCATCAGACCTAGCGGGAGGACCTACGGGGAGCTGTTTTTT. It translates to CAIRPSGRTYGELFF.

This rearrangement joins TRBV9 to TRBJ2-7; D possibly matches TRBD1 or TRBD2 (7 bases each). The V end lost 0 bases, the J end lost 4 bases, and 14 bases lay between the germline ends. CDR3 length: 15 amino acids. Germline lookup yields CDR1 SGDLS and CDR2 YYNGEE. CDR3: CASSVERDSFYEQYF. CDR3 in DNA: TGTGCCAGCAGCGTAGAGCGGGACAGCTTTTACGAGCAGTACTTC.

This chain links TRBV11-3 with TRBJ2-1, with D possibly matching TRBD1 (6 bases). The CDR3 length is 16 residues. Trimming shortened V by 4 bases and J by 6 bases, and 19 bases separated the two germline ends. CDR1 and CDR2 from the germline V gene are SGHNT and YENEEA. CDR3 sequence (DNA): TGTGCCAGCAGCTCCAACCACAGGGCCGCTACCAATGAGCAGTTCTTC. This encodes CASSSNHRAATNEQFF.

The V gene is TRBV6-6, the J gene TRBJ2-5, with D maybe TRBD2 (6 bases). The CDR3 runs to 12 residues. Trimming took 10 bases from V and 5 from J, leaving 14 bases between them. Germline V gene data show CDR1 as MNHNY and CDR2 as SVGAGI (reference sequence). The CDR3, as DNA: TGTGCCACCTGGGCAGGGAGGGAGACCCAGTACTTC. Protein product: CATWAGRETQYF.

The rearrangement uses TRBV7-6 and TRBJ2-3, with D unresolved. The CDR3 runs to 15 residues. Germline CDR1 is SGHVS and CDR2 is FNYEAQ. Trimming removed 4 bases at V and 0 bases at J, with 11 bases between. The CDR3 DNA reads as TGTGCCAGCAGCTCTCAAACGGCTAGCACAGATACGCAGTATTTT. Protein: CASSSQTASTDTQYF.

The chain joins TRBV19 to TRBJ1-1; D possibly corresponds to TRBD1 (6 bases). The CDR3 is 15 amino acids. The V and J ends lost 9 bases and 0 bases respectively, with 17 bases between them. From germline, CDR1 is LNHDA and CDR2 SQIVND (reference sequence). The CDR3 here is CASSGGNRVNTEAFF. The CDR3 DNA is TGTGCCAGCAGTGGGGGAAACAGGGTGAACACTGAAGCTTTCTTT.

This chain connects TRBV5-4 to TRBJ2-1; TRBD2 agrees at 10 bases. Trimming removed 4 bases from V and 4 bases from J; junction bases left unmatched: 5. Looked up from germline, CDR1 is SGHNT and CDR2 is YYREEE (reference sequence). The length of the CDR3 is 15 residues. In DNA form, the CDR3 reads TGTGCCAGCAGCGGCACTAGCGGGACTTACAATGAGCAGTTCTTC. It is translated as CASSGTSGTYNEQFF.

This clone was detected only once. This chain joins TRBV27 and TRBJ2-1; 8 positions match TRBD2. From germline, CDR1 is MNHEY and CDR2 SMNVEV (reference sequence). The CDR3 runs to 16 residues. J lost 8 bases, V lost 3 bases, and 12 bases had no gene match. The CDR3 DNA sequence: TGTGCCAGCAGTTTCCGTTGGATAGCGGGAACCGATGAGCAGTTCTTC. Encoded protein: CASSFRWIAGTDEQFF.

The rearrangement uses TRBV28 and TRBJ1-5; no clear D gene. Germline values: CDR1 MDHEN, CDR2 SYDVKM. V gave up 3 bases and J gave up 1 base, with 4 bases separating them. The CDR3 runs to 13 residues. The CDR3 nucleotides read TGTGCCAGCAGTTTGTGGAGCAATCAGCCCCAGCATTTT. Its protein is CASSLWSNQPQHF.

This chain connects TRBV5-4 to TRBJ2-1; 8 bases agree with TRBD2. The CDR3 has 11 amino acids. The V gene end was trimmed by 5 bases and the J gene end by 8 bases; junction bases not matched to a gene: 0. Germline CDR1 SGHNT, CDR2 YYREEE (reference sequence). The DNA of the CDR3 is TGTGCCAGCAGGCGGGAGGATGAGCAGTTCTTC. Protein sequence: CASRREDEQFF.

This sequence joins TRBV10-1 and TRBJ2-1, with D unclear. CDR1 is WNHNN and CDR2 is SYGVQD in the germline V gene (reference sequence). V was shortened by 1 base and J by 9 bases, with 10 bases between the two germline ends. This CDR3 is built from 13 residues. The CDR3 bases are TGCGCCAGCAGTGAGTTTGCCGGCGGTGAGCAGTTCTTC. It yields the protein CASSEFAGGEQFF.

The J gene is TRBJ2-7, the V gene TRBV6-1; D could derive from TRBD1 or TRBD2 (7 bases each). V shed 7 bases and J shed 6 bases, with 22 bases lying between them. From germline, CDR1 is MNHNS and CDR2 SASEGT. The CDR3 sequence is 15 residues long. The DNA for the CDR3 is TGTGCCAGCACGATAGGGACTAAAGGGGACAGCGAGCAGTACTTC. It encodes CASTIGTKGDSEQYF.

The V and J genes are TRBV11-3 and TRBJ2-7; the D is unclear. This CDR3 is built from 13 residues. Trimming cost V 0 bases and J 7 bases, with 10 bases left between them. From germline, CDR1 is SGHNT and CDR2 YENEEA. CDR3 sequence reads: CASSLDGVGEQYF. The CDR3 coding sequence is TGTGCCAGCAGCTTAGACGGAGTTGGTGAGCAGTACTTC.

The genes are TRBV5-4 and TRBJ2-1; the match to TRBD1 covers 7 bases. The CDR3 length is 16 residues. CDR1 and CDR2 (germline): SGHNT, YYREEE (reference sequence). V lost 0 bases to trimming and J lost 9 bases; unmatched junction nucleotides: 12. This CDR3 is CASSLEVTGIGSEQFF. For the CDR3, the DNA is TGTGCCAGCAGCTTGGAAGTGACAGGGATCGGCAGTGAGCAGTTCTTC.

As DNA, the CDR3 is TGTGCCAGCAGTGAAGGGACAGTTAGGGCCTACGAGCAGTACTTC. This codes for CASSEGTVRAYEQYF. This rearrangement joins TRBV2 to TRBJ2-7; maybe TRBD1 (6 bases). The CDR3 has 15 amino acids. Trimming removed 1 base from V and 2 bases from J, with 12 bases in between. Germline V gene data show CDR1 as SNHLY and CDR2 as FYNNEI.

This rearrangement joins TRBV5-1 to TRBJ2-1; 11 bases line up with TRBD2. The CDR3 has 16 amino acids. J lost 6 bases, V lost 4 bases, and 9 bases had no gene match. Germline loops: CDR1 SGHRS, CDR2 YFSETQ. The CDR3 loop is CASSQIAGGAANEQFF. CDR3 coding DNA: TGCGCCAGCAGCCAAATAGCGGGAGGGGCGGCCAATGAGCAGTTCTTC.

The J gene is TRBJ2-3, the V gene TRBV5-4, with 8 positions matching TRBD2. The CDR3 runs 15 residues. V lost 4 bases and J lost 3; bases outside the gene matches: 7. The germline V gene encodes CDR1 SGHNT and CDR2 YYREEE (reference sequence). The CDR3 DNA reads TGTGCCAGCAGCCCTGTGACTAGCGTAACAGATACGCAGTATTTT. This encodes CASSPVTSVTDTQYF. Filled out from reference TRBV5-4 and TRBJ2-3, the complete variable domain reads ETGVTQSPTHLIKTRGQQVTLRCSSQSGHNTVSWYQQALGQGPQFIFQYYREEENGRGNFPPRFSGLQFPNYSSELNVNALELDDSALYLCASSPVTSVTDTQYFGPGTRLTVL.

This CDR3 reads CASSLYGSRRPYNEQFF. The CDR3 region has the DNA TGTGCCAGCAGTTTATACGGTAGCAGGAGGCCGTACAATGAGCAGTTCTTC. V is TRBV28 and J is TRBJ2-1; D is possibly TRBD2 (5 bases). Trimming left V 1 base short and J 4 bases short, with 17 bases between. Germline-derived CDR1 and CDR2 are MDHEN and SYDVKM. This CDR3 contains 17 residues.

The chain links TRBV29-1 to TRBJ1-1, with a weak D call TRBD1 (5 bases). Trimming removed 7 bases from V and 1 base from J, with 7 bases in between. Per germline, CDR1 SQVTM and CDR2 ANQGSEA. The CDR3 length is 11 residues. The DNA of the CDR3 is TGCAGCGGGGGGGAGAACACTGAAGCTTTCTTT. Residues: CSGGENTEAFF.

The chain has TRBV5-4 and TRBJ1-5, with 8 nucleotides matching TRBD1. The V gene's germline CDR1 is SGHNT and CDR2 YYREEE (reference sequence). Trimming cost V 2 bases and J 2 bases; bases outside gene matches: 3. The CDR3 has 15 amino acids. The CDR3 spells CASSLQGGGNQPQHF. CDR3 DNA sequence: TGTGCCAGCAGCTTACAGGGGGGAGGCAATCAGCCCCAGCATTTT. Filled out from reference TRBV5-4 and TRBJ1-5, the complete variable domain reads ETGVTQSPTHLIKTRGQQVTLRCSSQSGHNTVSWYQQALGQGPQFIFQYYREEENGRGNFPPRFSGLQFPNYSSELNVNALELDDSALYLCASSLQGGGNQPQHFGDGTRLSIL.

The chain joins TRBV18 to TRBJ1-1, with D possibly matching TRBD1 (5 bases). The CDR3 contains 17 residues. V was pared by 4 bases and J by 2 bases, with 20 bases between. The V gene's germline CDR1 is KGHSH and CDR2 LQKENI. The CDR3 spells CASSQNLQGVPNTEAFF. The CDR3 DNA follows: TGTGCCAGCTCACAAAACCTCCAGGGAGTCCCCAACACTGAAGCTTTCTTT. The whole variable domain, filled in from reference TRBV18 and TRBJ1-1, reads NAGVMQNPRHLVRRRGQEARLRCSPMKGHSHVYWYRQLPEEGLKFMVYLQKENIIDESGMPKERFSAEFPKEGPSILRIQQVVRGDSAAYFCASSQNLQGVPNTEAFFGQGTRLTVV.